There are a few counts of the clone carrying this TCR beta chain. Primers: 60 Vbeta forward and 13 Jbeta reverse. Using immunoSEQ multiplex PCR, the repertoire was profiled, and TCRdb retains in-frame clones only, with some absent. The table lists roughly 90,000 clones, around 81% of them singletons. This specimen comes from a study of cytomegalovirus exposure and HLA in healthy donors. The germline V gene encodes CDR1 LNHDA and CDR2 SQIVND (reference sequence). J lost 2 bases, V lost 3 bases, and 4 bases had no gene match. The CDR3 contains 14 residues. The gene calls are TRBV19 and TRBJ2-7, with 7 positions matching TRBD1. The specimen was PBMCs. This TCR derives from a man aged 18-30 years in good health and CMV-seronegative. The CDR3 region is CASSIGQETYEQYF. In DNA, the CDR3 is TGTGCCAGTAGTATCGGACAGGAGACCTACGAGCAGTACTTC.